This T cell receptor (beta chain) was captured by sequencing in a study of graft-versus-host responses after intestinal transplantation. Study context: Recipients got multivisceral, liver-intestinal, or isolated intestinal transplants. Every transplant recipient was induced with anti-thymocyte globulin, then maintained on tacrolimus and steroids for two to four years. Study conclusions and caveats: Recipient marrow contained GvH clones, some of which appeared first in ileum or blood.

The CDR3 runs 15 residues. V lost 6 bases, J lost 2 bases, and 6 bases stayed unmatched. Germline V CDR1 and CDR2: MNHEY, SVGAGI. Measured with immunoSEQ multiplex PCR; TCRdb has only the in-frame clones, and not every one. Here the sample spans approximately 12,000 clones, 70% to 85% being singletons. This clone came up a few times. The target antigen is unknown. Both intraepithelial and lamina propria lymphocytes were released by processing graft tissue. The gene calls are TRBV6-5 and TRBJ1-5, with TRBD1 matching 8 bases. This specimen consisted of ileum tissue, obtained roughly 4.5 months after intestinal transplantation. The sequence was obtained from a human patient who received an intestinal transplant, so some T cells may come from the graft donor. CDR3 nucleotide sequence: TGTGCCAGCAGGCTTGGACAGGGAGGCAATCAGCCCCAGCATTTT. This gives the protein CASRLGQGGNQPQHF.